What follows describes a single T cell receptor (beta chain). Cohort allocation depended upon clinical history that participants reported. The source of the sample is a study of blood T cell repertoires in COVID-19. As for the study in general: T cells, B-cell-depleted T cells, or PBMCs provided the cDNA or gDNA that served as material.

As originally analysed: Reference gene primer amplification in the assay estimated nucleated cell counts. This table comes from immunoSEQ multiplex PCR, and its TCRdb copy is limited to in-frame clones, with some not included. The DNA gave D and trimming, while V, J and clone size come from that table. The profile covers 180,000 or so clones, with roughly 87% appearing a single time and around 1.2% taken by the ten largest. Per germline, CDR1 MNHEY and CDR2 SVGEGT. This CDR3 comprises 15 residues. V gave up 6 bases and J gave up 3 bases; unmatched junction bases: 6. This TCR derives from a human donor with acute COVID-19. The donor label of this sample is uncertain. The genes are TRBV6-2 or TRBV6-3 and TRBJ2-2; 8 nucleotides align to TRBD2. Sequenced: PBMCs or T cells enriched from blood (not recorded which). CDR3 nucleotides: TGTGCCAGCAGCTCCTCAGCGGGGGACACCGGGGAGCTGTTTTTT. Protein product: CASSSSAGDTGELFF.